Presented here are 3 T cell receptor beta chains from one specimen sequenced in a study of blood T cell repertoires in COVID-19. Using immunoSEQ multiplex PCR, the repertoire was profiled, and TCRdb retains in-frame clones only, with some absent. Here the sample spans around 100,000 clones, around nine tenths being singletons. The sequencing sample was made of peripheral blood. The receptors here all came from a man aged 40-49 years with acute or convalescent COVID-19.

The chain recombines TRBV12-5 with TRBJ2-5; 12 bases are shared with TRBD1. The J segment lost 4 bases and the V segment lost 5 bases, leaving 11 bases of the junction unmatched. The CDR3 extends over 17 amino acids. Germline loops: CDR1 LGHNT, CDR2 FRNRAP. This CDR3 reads CASGLYPGQGAGETQYF. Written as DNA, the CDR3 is TGTGCTAGTGGTCTATATCCGGGACAGGGGGCGGGAGAGACCCAGTACTTC.

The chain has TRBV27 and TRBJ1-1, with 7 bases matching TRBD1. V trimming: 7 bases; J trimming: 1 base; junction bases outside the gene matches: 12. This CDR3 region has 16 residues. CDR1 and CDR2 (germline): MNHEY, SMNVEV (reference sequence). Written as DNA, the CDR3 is TGTGCCAGCACCCCGGACAGGCGGACTCGGAACACTGAAGCTTTCTTT. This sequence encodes CASTPDRRTRNTEAFF.

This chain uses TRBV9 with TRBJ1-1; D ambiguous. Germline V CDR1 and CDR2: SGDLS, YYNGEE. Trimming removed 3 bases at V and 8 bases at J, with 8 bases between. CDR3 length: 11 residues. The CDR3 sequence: CASSASGEAFF. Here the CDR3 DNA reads TGTGCCAGCAGCGCTTCGGGGGAAGCTTTCTTT.